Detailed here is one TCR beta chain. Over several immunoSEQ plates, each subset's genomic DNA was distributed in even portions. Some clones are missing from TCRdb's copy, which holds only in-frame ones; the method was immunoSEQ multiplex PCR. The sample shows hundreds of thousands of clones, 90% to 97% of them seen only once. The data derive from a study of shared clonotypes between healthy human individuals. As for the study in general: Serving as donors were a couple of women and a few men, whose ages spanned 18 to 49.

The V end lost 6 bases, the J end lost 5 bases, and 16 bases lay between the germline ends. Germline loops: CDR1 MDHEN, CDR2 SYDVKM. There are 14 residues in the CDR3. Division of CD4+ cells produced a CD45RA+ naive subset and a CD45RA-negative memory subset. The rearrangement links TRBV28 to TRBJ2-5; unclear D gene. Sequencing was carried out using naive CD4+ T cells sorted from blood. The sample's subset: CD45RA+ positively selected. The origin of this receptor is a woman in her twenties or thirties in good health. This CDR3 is CASSETPLGETQYF. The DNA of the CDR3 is TGTGCCAGCAGCGAAACACCCCTAGGGGAGACCCAGTACTTC.